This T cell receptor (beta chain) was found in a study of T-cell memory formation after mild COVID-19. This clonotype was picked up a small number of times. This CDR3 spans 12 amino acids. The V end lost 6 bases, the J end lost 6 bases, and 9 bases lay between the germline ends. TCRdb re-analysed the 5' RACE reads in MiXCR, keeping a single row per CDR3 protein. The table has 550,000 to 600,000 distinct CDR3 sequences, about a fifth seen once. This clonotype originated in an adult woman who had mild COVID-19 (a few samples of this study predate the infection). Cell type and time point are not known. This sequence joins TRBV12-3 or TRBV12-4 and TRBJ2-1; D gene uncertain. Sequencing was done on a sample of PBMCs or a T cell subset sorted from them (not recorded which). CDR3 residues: CASSYGPNEQFF. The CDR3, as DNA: TGTGCCAGCAGCTACGGACCCAATGAGCAGTTCTTC.